This T cell receptor beta chain was recovered during a study of patients and donors after allogeneic stem cell transplantation. TCRdb re-called the RT-PCR reads through MiXCR, storing one row per CDR3 protein. In the table there are roughly 30,000 distinct CDR3 sequences, almost 7% of which are singletons. Many counts were recorded for this clonotype. With V trimmed by 4 bases and J by 5 bases, 8 bases remained unmatched. The CDR3 has 16 amino acids. CDR1 MDHEN and CDR2 SYDVKM come from the germline V gene. The sequencing input was blood, either unsorted or a sorted T cell fraction (not recorded which). This chain connects TRBV28 to TRBJ2-3; 11 bases are shared with TRBD2. The sequence derives from a human donor who was either an allogeneic HSCT recipient or a stem cell or donor lymphocyte infusion donor (not recorded which). It is not recorded whose cells these are; they may come from a transplant donor. CDR3 sequence: CASSSSGTSGLDTQYF. In DNA form, the CDR3 reads TGTGCCAGCAGTTCCAGCGGGACTAGCGGTTTAGATACGCAGTATTTT.